The T cell receptor beta chain described here comes from a study of blood T cell repertoires in COVID-19. Study information: From the United States, Italy and Spain came samples of acute and convalescent COVID-19. Nucleic acid was either cDNA or gDNA, and it came from T cells, B-cell-depleted T cells, or PBMCs.

With 6 bases removed from V and 2 bases from J, the gap between germline ends came to 12 bases. Germline V gives CDR1 MDHEN, CDR2 SYDVKM. This CDR3 has 14 residues. Original methodology: Quantification of nucleated cells was approximated via reference gene primer amplification. TCRdb keeps only in-frame clones here, not all; method: immunoSEQ multiplex PCR. Clonal size and the V and J genes are those of that table, whereas D and trimming came from the DNA. The repertoire consists of 75,000 to 90,000 clones, with around 84% occurring once and the leading ten covering around 7.8%. The source material was peripheral blood. The chain links TRBV28 to TRBJ2-3; D uncertain. The receptor was isolated from a man older than 75 with active or convalescent COVID-19. CDR3 in DNA: TGTGCCAGCAGAATGACTCCGGCCACAGATACGCAGTATTTT. It translates to CASRMTPATDTQYF.